This record looks at one TCR beta chain sequence and its context. This record comes from a study of T cells after yellow fever vaccination. There are 14 residues in the CDR3. V was cut by 8 bases and J by 7 bases, with 18 bases left in between. The study made its TCR cDNA through 5'RACE template switching. That step introduced a universal primer site along with UMIs. TCRdb fed the 5' RACE reads into MiXCR, producing one record per CDR3 protein. The sample consists of 500,000 to 650,000 distinct CDR3 sequences, about 17% of them appearing once. The J gene is TRBJ2-4, the V gene TRBV12-3 or TRBV12-4; D is perhaps TRBD2 (6 bases). The specimen comprised PBMCs, sampled roughly 5 days after the first yellow fever vaccination. This sequence was found in a man aged 18 to 29 who received the YFV17D yellow fever vaccine. The CDR3 loop is CASCPGGALNIQYF. The CDR3 nucleotides are TGTGCCAGCTGTCCCGGAGGGGCTCTTAACATTCAGTACTTC.